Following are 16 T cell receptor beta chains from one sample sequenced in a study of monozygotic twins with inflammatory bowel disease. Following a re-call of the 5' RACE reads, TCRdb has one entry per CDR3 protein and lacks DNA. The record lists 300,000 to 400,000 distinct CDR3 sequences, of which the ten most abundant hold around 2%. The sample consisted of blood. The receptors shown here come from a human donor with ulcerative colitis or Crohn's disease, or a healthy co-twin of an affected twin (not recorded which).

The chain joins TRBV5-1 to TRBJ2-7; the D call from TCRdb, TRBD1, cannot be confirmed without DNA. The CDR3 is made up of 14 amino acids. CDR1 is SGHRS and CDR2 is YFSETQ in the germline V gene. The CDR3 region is CASSSLTGAYEQYF.

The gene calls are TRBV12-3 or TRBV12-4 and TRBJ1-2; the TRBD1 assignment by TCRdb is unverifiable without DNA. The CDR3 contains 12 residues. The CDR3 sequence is CASSNREDGYTF.

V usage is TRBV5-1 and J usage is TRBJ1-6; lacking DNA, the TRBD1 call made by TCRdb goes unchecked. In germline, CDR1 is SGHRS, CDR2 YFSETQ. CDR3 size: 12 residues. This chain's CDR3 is CASSYDRSPLHF.

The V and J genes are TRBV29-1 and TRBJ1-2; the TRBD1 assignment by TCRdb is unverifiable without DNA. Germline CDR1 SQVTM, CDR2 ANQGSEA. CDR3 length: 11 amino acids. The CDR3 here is CSVNRGLGYTF.

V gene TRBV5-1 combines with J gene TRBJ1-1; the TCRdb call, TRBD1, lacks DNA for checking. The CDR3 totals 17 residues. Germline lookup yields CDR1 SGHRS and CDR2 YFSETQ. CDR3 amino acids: CASSLWGSQGMNTEAFF.

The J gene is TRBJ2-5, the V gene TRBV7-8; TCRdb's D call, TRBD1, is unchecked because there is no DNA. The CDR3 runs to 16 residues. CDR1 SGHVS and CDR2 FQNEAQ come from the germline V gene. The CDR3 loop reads CASSPHIWGVLKTQYF.

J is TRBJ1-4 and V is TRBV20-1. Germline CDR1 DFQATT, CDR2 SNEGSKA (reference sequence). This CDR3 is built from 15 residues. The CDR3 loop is CSARDHVGLPEKLFF.

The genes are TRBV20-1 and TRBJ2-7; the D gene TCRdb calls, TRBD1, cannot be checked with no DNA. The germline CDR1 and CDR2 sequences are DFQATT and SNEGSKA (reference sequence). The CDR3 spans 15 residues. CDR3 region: CSARDRDRNSYEQYF.

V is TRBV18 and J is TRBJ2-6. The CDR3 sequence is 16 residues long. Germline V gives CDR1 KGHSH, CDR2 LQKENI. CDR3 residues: CASSQRKSSGANVLTF. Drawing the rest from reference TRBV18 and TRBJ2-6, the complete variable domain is NAGVMQNPRHLVRRRGQEARLRCSPMKGHSHVYWYRQLPEEGLKFMVYLQKENIIDESGMPKERFSAEFPKEGPSILRIQQVVRGDSAAYFCASSQRKSSGANVLTFGAGSRLTVL.

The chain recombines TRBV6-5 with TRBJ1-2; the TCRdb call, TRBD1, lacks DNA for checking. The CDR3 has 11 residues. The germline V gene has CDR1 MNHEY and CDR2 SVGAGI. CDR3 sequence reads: CASRGVHGYTF.

CDR3 in amino acids: CASSSRRTGRPYNEQFF. The chain is built from TRBV5-6 and TRBJ2-1; the D call from TCRdb, TRBD1, cannot be confirmed without DNA. The CDR3 length is 17 residues. CDR1 is SGHDT, CDR2 YYEEEE, per germline.

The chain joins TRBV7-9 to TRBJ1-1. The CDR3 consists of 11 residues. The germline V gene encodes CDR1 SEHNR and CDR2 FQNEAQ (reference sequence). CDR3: CASEGNTEAFF.

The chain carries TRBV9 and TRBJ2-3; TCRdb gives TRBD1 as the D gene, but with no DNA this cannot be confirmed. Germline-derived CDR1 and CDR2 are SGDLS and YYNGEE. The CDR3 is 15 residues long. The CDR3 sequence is CASSVRGWSTDTQYF.

The CDR3 loop reads CAGQGYYGNTIYF. This chain connects TRBV10-3 to TRBJ1-3; lacking DNA, the TRBD1 call made by TCRdb goes unchecked. Germline values: CDR1 ENHRY, CDR2 SYGVKD. The length of the CDR3 is 13 residues.

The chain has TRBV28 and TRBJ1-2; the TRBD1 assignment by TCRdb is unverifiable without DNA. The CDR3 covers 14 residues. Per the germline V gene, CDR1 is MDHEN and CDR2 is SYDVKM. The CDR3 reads CASSLQGAAYGYTF.

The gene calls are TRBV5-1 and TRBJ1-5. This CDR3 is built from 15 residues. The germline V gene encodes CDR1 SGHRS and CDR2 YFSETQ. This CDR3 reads CASSLAGYSNQPQHF.